This passage covers 27 T cell receptor beta chains from one sample sequenced in a study of cytomegalovirus exposure and HLA in healthy donors. The PCR was carried out with 60 Vbeta primers and 13 Jbeta primers. The assay was immunoSEQ multiplex PCR, and TCRdb's table has in-frame clones only and misses some. The sample records about 150,000 clones, approximately 83% being singletons. The sequenced sample was PBMCs. These receptor sequences come from a woman aged 35 to 49 in good health and CMV-seronegative.

This clone has a count of ten or more. The CDR3 loop is CASSLSGGEGGYTF. The CDR3 nucleotides read TGTGCCAGCAGCTTATCGGGAGGGGAAGGAGGCTACACCTTC. This sequence joins TRBV7-9 and TRBJ1-2; perhaps TRBD1 as D (5 bases). The CDR3 extends over 14 amino acids. Germline V gene lookup returns CDR1 SEHNR and CDR2 FQNEAQ (reference sequence). V lost 2 bases and J 8 bases, leaving 15 bases between the germline ends.

This sequence joins TRBV18 and TRBJ1-3; D uncertain. The germline V gene has CDR1 KGHSH and CDR2 LQKENI. This CDR3 contains 15 residues. The V gene lost 0 bases and the J gene lost 4 bases, with 10 bases spanning the gap. The CDR3 sequence: CASSPPNTAGNTIYF. Here the CDR3 DNA reads TGTGCCAGCTCACCACCCAATACTGCCGGAAACACCATATATTTT.

J is TRBJ2-7 and V is TRBV25-1, with 8 bases matching TRBD2. After removal of 4 bases from V and 3 bases from J, the junction contained 11 bases not matched to a gene. This CDR3 spans 16 amino acids. Germline assignment: CDR1 MGHDK and CDR2 SYGVNS. The CDR3 region has the DNA TGTGCCAGCAGTGGGAGGGATAGCGGGGCCCACTACGAGCAGTACTTC. Protein: CASSGRDSGAHYEQYF.

V usage is TRBV27 and J usage is TRBJ2-7, with 16 bases matching TRBD2. V lost 3 bases, J lost 6 bases, and 2 bases stayed unmatched. Germline CDR1 is MNHEY and CDR2 is SMNVEV (reference sequence). There are 15 residues in the CDR3. The CDR3 DNA sequence: TGTGCCAGCAGTTTGGGGACTAGCGGGGGGGGCGAGCAGTACTTC. It codes for CASSLGTSGGGEQYF.

As for this clone: The junction departs from germline at one end; a sequencing error may be responsible. The genes are TRBV7-9 and TRBJ2-7, with D perhaps TRBD1 (6 bases). From germline, CDR1 is SEHNR and CDR2 FQNEAQ (reference sequence). This CDR3 is built from 15 residues. The CDR3 coding sequence is TGTTCCAGCAGCCCCCAGGGACACGAGATGGGGGAGCAGTACTTC. It translates to CSSSPQGHEMGEQYF.

The chain couples TRBV10-3 to TRBJ1-5; a weak D match, TRBD1 (5 bases). There are 15 residues in the CDR3. Germline loops: CDR1 ENHRY, CDR2 SYGVKD. Trimming cost V 10 bases and J 0 bases, with 16 bases left between them. The CDR3 DNA is TGTGCCACCAGACAGAACAGCTATAGCAATCAGCCCCAGCATTTT. Translated: CATRQNSYSNQPQHF.

The chain carries TRBV15 and TRBJ1-1; a possible D gene is TRBD1 (6 bases). The V end lost 1 base, the J end lost 5 bases, and 20 bases lay between the germline ends. The CDR3 runs 17 residues. Germline CDR1 and CDR2: LNHNV and YYDKDF (reference sequence). CDR3 protein: CATSRAHGAEGGTEAFF. CDR3 sequence (DNA): TGTGCCACCAGCAGAGCCCACGGGGCCGAAGGGGGTACTGAAGCTTTCTTT. Full variable domain (outside the CDR3, taken from reference TRBV15 and TRBJ1-1): DAMVIQNPRYQVTQFGKPVTLSCSQTLNHNVMYWYQQKSSQAPKLLFHYYDKDFNNEADTPDNFQSRRPNTSFCFLDIRSPGLGDTAMYLCATSRAHGAEGGTEAFFGQGTRLTVV.

The J gene is TRBJ1-5, the V gene TRBV4-1; 7 bases match TRBD1. Germline V lookup: CDR1 MGHRA, CDR2 YSYEKL. The CDR3 runs to 14 residues. The J segment lost 4 bases and the V segment lost 4 bases, leaving 4 bases of the junction unmatched. The CDR3 nucleotides read TGCGCCAGCAGCCGGACAGGACAGAATCAGCCCCAGCATTTT. This sequence encodes CASSRTGQNQPQHF.

The chain joins TRBV5-1 to TRBJ1-2, with TRBD1 matching over 10 bases. With V trimmed by 5 bases and J by 4 bases, 8 bases remained unmatched. The CDR3 length is 15 residues. The V gene's germline CDR1 is SGHRS and CDR2 YFSETQ. CDR3 DNA sequence: TGCGCCAGCAGTTACGGGACAGGGGCTATCTATGGCTACACCTTC. It codes for CASSYGTGAIYGYTF. The whole variable domain, filled in from reference TRBV5-1 and TRBJ1-2, reads KAGVTQTPRYLIKTRGQQVTLSCSPISGHRSVSWYQQTPGQGLQFLFEYFSETQRNKGNFPGRFSGRQFSNSRSEMNVSTLELGDSALYLCASSYGTGAIYGYTFGSGTRLTVV.

A note on this clone: Compared with germline, one end of the junction differs, possibly owing to a read error. This rearrangement joins TRBV7-9 to TRBJ1-2; D is undetermined. This CDR3 comprises 13 residues. From germline, CDR1 is SEHNR and CDR2 FQNEAQ (reference sequence). The CDR3 region has the DNA TGTTCCAGCAGCACTGCGTCCCCAAGTGGCTACACCTTC. This sequence encodes CSSSTASPSGYTF.

This rearrangement joins TRBV2 to TRBJ2-5, with D perhaps TRBD1 (5 bases). CDR3 length equals 16 residues. From germline, CDR1 is SNHLY and CDR2 FYNNEI. The V end lost 7 bases, the J end lost 0 bases, and 18 bases lay between the germline ends. CDR3 sequence reads: CASTRLGLDNQETQYF. CDR3 nucleotides: TGTGCCAGCACCAGGCTGGGGTTGGACAACCAAGAGACCCAGTACTTC.

This rearrangement joins TRBV10-1 to TRBJ1-2, with TRBD1 identical over 9 bases. Trimming took 3 bases from V and 5 from J; bases not matched to a gene: 7. This CDR3 region has 15 residues. In germline, CDR1 is WNHNN, CDR2 SYGVQD (reference sequence). CDR3 nucleotide sequence: TGCGCCAGCAGTGACCCCGGGACAGGGAGATATGGCTACACCTTC. Protein product: CASSDPGTGRYGYTF.

This clone was observed a few times. J is TRBJ1-1 and V is TRBV25-1, with 7 bases aligning to TRBD1. Germline trimming cut 6 bases from V and 3 bases from J; bases unmatched to any gene: 7. Germline lookup yields CDR1 MGHDK and CDR2 SYGVNS. The CDR3 extends over 14 amino acids. The chain's CDR3 is CASSPTGAHTEAFF. DNA for the CDR3: TGTGCCAGCAGCCCCACAGGGGCCCACACTGAAGCTTTCTTT. The entire variable domain, with the rest obtained from reference TRBV25-1 and TRBJ1-1, is as follows: EADIYQTPRYLVIGTGKKITLECSQTMGHDKMYWYQQDPGMELHLIHYSYGVNSTEKGDLSSESTVSRIRTEHFPLTLESARPSHTSQYLCASSPTGAHTEAFFGQGTRLTVV.

The chain joins TRBV14 to TRBJ1-1; a weak D match, TRBD1 (6 bases). The germline CDR1 and CDR2 sequences are SGHDN and FVKESK. This CDR3 is built from 13 residues. V lost 7 bases, J lost 1 base, and 10 bases lay in between. CDR3 in amino acids: CASTLTGNTEAFF. CDR3 DNA sequence: TGTGCCAGCACCCTGACAGGGAACACTGAAGCTTTCTTT.

The chain uses TRBV11-2 and TRBJ1-5; D is uncertain. From germline, CDR1 is SGHAT and CDR2 FQNNGV. The germline V and J ends were trimmed by 1 base and 6 bases, with 7 bases remaining between them. CDR3 length: 13 residues. In nucleotides, the CDR3 is TGTGCCAGCAGCTTAGCGTATAGTCAGCCCCAGCATTTT. This gives the protein CASSLAYSQPQHF.

DNA of the CDR3: TGTGCCAGCAGCCAACTTCGAGGGAGCTCCTACAATGAGCAGTTCTTC. Translation gives CASSQLRGSSYNEQFF. The chain is built from TRBV14 and TRBJ2-1; the D gene is possibly TRBD2 (5 bases). Germline CDR1 and CDR2: SGHDN and FVKESK. The germline V and J ends were trimmed by 2 bases and 0 bases, with 11 bases remaining between them. CDR3 length: 16 amino acids.

The chain joins TRBV29-1 to TRBJ1-1; 7 bases are a match to TRBD1. Germline loops: CDR1 SQVTM, CDR2 ANQGSEA. CDR3 length: 18 amino acids. V lost 7 bases to trimming and J lost 5 bases; unmatched junction nucleotides: 25. CDR3 nucleotides: TGCAGCGGCTTTACGGGCCTTCCAGAAGGGGGCTTGGGGACTGAAGCTTTCTTT. As protein: CSGFTGLPEGGLGTEAFF.

This chain joins TRBV7-9 and TRBJ2-1; D remains unclear. This CDR3 region has 13 residues. Per germline, CDR1 SEHNR and CDR2 FQNEAQ (reference sequence). Trimming pared 6 bases from V and 0 bases from J, leaving 6 bases between. The chain's CDR3 is CASRDFSYNEQFF. The CDR3 DNA sequence: TGTGCCAGCAGAGACTTCTCCTACAATGAGCAGTTCTTC.

The chain couples TRBV6-4 to TRBJ2-1; 7 bases are shared with TRBD1. V lost 4 bases, J lost 0 bases, and 3 bases stayed unmatched. CDR1 is MRHNA and CDR2 is SNTAGT in the germline V gene. The CDR3 is 15 amino acids. The CDR3 is CASSGQGSSYNEQFF. The CDR3 bases are TGTGCCAGCAGTGGACAGGGAAGCTCCTACAATGAGCAGTTCTTC.

CDR3 sequence reads: CASRLGLAGENTQYF. CDR3 DNA: TGTGCCAGCAGACTTGGACTAGCGGGAGAGAATACGCAGTATTTT. This chain joins TRBV4-2 and TRBJ2-3; 13 nucleotides align to TRBD2. Per germline, CDR1 LGHNA and CDR2 YNFKEQ. This CDR3 contains 15 residues. V was clipped by 6 bases and J by 7 bases; unmatched bases: 7.

V usage is TRBV28 and J usage is TRBJ1-1; 9 bases line up with TRBD1. J gave up 3 bases and V 6 bases, and 5 bases lay outside the gene matches. This CDR3 has 14 residues. Germline CDR1 MDHEN, CDR2 SYDVKM. CDR3 sequence: CASSRQGVDTEAFF. CDR3 in DNA: TGTGCCAGCAGCCGACAGGGGGTGGACACTGAAGCTTTCTTT.

The chain combines TRBV2 with TRBJ1-5; TRBD1 matches 8 bases. The V segment lost 6 bases and the J segment 4 bases; nucleotides outside the gene matches: 5. The CDR3 loop spans 14 amino acids. Germline CDR1 reads SNHLY; CDR2 reads FYNNEI. The CDR3 spells CASRDRQGNQPQHF. The CDR3 DNA follows: TGTGCCAGCAGGGATAGACAGGGGAATCAGCCCCAGCATTTT.

The chain is built from TRBV19 and TRBJ1-2; a weak D match, TRBD1 (5 bases). V lost 7 bases and J 2 bases, leaving 14 bases between the germline ends. CDR3 length equals 14 residues. CDR1 and CDR2 from the germline V gene are LNHDA and SQIVND (reference sequence). DNA of the CDR3: TGTGCCAGTACCAAGGGAAGGGGAAACTATGGCTACACCTTC. Its translation is CASTKGRGNYGYTF. The full variable domain, in which reference TRBV19 and TRBJ1-2 provide the parts outside the CDR3, is DGGITQSPKYLFRKEGQNVTLSCEQNLNHDAMYWYRQDPGQGLRLIYYSQIVNDFQKGDIAEGYSVSREKKESFPLTVTSAQKNPTAFYLCASTKGRGNYGYTFGSGTRLTVV.

This chain uses TRBV7-6 with TRBJ2-2; possibly TRBD2 for D (5 bases). The V end was cut by 0 bases, the J end by 5 bases, with 10 bases between. Germline-derived CDR1 and CDR2 are SGHVS and FNYEAQ. This CDR3 has 15 residues. In nucleotides, the CDR3 is TGTGCCAGCAGCTTAGCGTCTGAGGGAACCGGGGAGCTGTTTTTT. Amino acids: CASSLASEGTGELFF.

The genes are TRBV21-1 and TRBJ1-3. TRBV21-1 is assigned pseudogene status. This CDR3 region has 15 residues. The DNA of the CDR3 is TGTGCCAGCAGCCCTTGTACTAACTCTGGAAACACCATATATTTT. Its translation: CASSPCTNSGNTIYF.

The chain has TRBV4-1 and TRBJ1-3; 10 bases align to TRBD1. The CDR3 length is 17 residues. Germline values: CDR1 MGHRA, CDR2 YSYEKL. Trimming cost V 2 bases and J 1 base; bases outside gene matches: 5. The CDR3 region has the DNA TGCGCCAGCAGCCAACCGAAGGACAGGGGGTCTGGAAACACCATATATTTT. The encoded protein is CASSQPKDRGSGNTIYF.

This chain connects TRBV7-8 to TRBJ1-1; D perhaps matches TRBD1 (5 bases). Per the germline V gene, CDR1 is SGHVS and CDR2 is FQNEAQ. CDR3 size: 15 residues. With 5 bases removed from V and 4 bases from J, the gap between germline ends came to 17 bases. DNA of the CDR3: TGTGCCAGCAGCAAAGTGGAGGGGTACGGCACTGAAGCTTTCTTT. It codes for CASSKVEGYGTEAFF.